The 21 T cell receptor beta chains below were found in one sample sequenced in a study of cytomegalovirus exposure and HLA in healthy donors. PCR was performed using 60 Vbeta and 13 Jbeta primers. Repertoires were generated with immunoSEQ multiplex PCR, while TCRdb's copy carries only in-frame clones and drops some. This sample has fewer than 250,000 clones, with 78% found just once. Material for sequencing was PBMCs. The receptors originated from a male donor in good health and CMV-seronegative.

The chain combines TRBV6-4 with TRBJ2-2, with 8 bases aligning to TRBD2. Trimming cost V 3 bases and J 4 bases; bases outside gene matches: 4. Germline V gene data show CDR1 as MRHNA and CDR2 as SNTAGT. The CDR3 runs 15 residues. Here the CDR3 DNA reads TGTGCCAGCAGTGAAGCCAGCGGGGGCACCGGGGAGCTGTTTTTT. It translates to CASSEASGGTGELFF.

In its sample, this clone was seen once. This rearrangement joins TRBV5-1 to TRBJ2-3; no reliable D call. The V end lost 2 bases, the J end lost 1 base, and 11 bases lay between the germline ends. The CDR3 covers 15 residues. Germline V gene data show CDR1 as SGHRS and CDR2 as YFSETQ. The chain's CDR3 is CASSFSQTRTDTQYF. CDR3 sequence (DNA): TGCGCCAGCAGCTTCTCCCAAACTCGCACAGATACGCAGTATTTT.

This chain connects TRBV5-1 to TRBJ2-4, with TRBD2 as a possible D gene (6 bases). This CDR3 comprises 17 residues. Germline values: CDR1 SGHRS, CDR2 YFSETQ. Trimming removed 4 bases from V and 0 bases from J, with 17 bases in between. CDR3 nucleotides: TGCGCCAGCAGCCCGGGGGAATGGGCCTTAGCCAAAAACATTCAGTACTTC. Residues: CASSPGEWALAKNIQYF.

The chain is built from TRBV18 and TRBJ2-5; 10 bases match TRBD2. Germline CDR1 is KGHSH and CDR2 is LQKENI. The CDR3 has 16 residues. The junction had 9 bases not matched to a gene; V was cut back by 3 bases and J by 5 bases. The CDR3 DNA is TGTGCCAGCTCACCTTTAGCTAGCGGGAGATCGGAGACCCAGTACTTC. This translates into CASSPLASGRSETQYF.

The CDR3 DNA is TGTGCCAGCAGACTAGCGGGGGGCTCCTACAATGAGCAGTTCTTC. It codes for CASRLAGGSYNEQFF. This sequence joins TRBV7-9 and TRBJ2-1; TRBD2 agrees at 12 bases. Looked up from germline, CDR1 is SEHNR and CDR2 is FQNEAQ (reference sequence). The ends lost 6 bases at V and 0 bases at J; junction bases unmatched: 0. CDR3 length: 15 amino acids. Variable domain in full (rest from reference TRBV7-9 and TRBJ2-1): DTGVSQNPRHKITKRGQNVTFRCDPISEHNRLYWYRQTLGQGPEFLTYFQNEAQLEKSRLLSDRFSAERPKGSFSTLEIQRTEQGDSAMYLCASRLAGGSYNEQFFGPGTRLTVL.

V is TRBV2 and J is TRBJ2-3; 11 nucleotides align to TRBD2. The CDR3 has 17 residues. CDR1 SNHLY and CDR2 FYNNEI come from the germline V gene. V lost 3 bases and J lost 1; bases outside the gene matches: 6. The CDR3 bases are TGTGCCAGCAGTGATGTTAGCGGGAGGGCCGGCACAGATACGCAGTATTTT. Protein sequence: CASSDVSGRAGTDTQYF.

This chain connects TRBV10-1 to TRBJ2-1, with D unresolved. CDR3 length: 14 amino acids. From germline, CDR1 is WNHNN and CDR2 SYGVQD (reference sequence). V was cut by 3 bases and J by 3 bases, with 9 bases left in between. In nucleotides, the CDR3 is TGCGCCAGCAGTGATGGCCTGCTCTACAATGAGCAGTTCTTC. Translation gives CASSDGLLYNEQFF.

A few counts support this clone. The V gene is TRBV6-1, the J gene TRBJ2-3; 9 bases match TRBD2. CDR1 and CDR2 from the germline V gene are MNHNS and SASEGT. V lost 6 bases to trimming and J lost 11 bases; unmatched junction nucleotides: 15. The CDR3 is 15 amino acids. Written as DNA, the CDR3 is TGTGCCAGCAGACCTCCGGGACTAGCCCACTGGCTGCAGTATTTT. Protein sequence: CASRPPGLAHWLQYF.

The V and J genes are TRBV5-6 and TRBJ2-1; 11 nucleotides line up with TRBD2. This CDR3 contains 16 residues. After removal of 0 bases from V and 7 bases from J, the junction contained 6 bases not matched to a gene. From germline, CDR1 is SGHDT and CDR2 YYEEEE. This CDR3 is CASSLEVLAGVNEQFF. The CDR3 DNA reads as TGTGCCAGCAGCTTGGAGGTACTAGCGGGAGTTAATGAGCAGTTCTTC.

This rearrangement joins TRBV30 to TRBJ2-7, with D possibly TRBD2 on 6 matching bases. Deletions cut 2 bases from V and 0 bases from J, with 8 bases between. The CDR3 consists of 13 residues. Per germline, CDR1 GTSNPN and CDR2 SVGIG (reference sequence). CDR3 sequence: CAWSTSSSYEQYF. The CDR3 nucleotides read TGTGCCTGGAGTACTAGCAGCTCCTACGAGCAGTACTTC. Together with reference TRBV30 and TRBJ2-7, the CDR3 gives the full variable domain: SQTIHQWPATLVQPVGSPLSLECTVEGTSNPNLYWYRQAAGRGLQLLFYSVGIGQISSEVPQNLSASRPQDRQFILSSKKLLLSDSGFYLCAWSTSSSYEQYFGPGTRLTVT.

The CDR3 loop is CASSFDGLYQPQHF. The DNA of the CDR3 is TGCGCCAGCAGCTTCGACGGACTATATCAGCCCCAGCATTTT. The chain has TRBV5-1 and TRBJ1-5; D is undetermined. The ends were cut back, 2 bases at V and 5 bases at J, with 11 bases in the middle. Germline CDR1 is SGHRS and CDR2 is YFSETQ. The CDR3 spans 14 residues.

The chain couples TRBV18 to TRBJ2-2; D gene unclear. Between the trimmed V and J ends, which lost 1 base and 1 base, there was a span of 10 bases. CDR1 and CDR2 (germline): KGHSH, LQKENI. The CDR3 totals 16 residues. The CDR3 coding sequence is TGTGCCAGCTCACCACAAGCCCCAGGGAACACCGGGGAGCTGTTTTTT. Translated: CASSPQAPGNTGELFF.

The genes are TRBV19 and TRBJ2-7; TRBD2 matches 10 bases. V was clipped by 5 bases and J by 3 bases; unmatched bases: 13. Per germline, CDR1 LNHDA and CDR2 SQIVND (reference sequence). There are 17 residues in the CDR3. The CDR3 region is CASSPPPGTSEIYEQYF. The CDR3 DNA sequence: TGTGCCAGTAGTCCACCCCCCGGGACTAGCGAAATCTACGAGCAGTACTTC.

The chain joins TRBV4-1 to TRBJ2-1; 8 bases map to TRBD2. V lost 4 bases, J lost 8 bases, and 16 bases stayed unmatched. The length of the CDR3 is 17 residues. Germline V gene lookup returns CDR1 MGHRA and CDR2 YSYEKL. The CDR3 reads CASSPRGANNVGDEQFF. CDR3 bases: TGCGCCAGCAGCCCGCGGGGGGCTAACAACGTAGGGGATGAGCAGTTCTTC.

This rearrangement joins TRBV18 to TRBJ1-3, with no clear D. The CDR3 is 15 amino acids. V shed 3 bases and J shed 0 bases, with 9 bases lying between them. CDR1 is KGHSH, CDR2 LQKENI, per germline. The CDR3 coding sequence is TGTGCCAGCTCACCCGGGGTACTCTCTGGAAACACCATATATTTT. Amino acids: CASSPGVLSGNTIYF.

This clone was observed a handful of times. This CDR3 reads CASSGTSGSYNEQFF. The CDR3 nucleotides read TGTGCCAGCAGCGGGACTAGCGGCTCCTACAATGAGCAGTTCTTC. The chain joins TRBV6-4 to TRBJ2-1, with 11 nucleotides matching TRBD2. The CDR3 contains 15 residues. Germline trimming cut 6 bases from V and 0 bases from J; bases unmatched to any gene: 1. Germline V gene data show CDR1 as MRHNA and CDR2 as SNTAGT.

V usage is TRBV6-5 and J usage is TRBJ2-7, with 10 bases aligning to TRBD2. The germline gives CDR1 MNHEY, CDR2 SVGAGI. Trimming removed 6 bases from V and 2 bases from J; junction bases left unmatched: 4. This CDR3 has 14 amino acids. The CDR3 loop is CASRNSGGPYEQYF. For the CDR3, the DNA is TGTGCCAGCAGAAATAGCGGGGGGCCCTACGAGCAGTACTTC.

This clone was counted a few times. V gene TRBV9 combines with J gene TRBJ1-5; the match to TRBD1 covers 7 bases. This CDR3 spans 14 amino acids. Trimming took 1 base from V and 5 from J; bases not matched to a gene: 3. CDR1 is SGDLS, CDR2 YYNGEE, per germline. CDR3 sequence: CASSVQGDDQPQHF. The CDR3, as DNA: TGTGCCAGCAGCGTACAGGGGGACGATCAGCCCCAGCATTTT.

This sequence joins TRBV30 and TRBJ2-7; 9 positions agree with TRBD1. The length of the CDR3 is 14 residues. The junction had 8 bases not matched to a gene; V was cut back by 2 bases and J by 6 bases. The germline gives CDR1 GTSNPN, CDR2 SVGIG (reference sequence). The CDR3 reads CAWSHRDRDGEQYF. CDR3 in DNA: TGTGCCTGGAGTCACCGGGACAGGGATGGCGAGCAGTACTTC.

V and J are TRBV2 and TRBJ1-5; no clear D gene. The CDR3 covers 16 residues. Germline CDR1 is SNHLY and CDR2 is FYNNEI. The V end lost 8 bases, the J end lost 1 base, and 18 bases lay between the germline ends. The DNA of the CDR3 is TGTGCCAGCTCCAGGTTGGCGGGAAGAAGCAATCAGCCCCAGCATTTT. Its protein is CASSRLAGRSNQPQHF.

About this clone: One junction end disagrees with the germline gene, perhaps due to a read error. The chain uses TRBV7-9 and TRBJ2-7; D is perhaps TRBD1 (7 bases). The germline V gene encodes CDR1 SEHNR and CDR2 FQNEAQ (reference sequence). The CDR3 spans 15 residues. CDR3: CSSSPPTGEVDEQYF. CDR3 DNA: TGTTCCAGCAGCCCCCCCACAGGGGAGGTTGACGAGCAGTACTTC.